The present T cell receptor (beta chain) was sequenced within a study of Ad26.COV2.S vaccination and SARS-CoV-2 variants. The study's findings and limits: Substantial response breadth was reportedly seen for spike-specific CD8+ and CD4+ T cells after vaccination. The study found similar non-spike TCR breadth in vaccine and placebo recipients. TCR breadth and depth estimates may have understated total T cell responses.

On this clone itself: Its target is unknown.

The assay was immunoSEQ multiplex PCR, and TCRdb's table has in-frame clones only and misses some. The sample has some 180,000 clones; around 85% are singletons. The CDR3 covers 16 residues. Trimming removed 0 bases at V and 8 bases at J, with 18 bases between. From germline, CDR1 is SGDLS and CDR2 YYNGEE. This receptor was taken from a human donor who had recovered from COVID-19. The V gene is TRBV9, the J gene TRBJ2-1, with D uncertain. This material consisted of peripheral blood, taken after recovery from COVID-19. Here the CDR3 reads CASSVEGWPLGDEQFF. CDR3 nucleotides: TGTGCCAGCAGCGTAGAGGGTTGGCCTCTCGGCGATGAGCAGTTCTTC.